The 5 T cell receptor beta chains below come from one sample, sequenced in a study of cytomegalovirus exposure and HLA in healthy donors. In the PCR, 60 Vbeta and 13 Jbeta primers were used. Produced via immunoSEQ multiplex PCR; TCRdb's table is partial and in-frame only. The repertoire holds around 130,000 clones, with around 77% as singletons. Sequenced: PBMCs. The receptor set was obtained from a woman aged 55-69 years in good health and CMV-seronegative.

J is TRBJ1-5 and V is TRBV28, with TRBD1 identical over 7 bases. Germline CDR1 is MDHEN and CDR2 is SYDVKM. This CDR3 contains 15 residues. V lost 3 bases to trimming and J lost 4 bases; unmatched junction nucleotides: 6. DNA of the CDR3: TGTGCCAGCAGTTTTGGCTCCAGGGGGAATCAGCCCCAGCATTTT. It specifies CASSFGSRGNQPQHF.

The table lists this clone with a count of one. This CDR3 reads CASRSDRGRVNEQFF. CDR3 sequence (DNA): TGTGCCAGCAGATCGGACAGGGGGCGGGTCAATGAGCAGTTCTTC. The rearrangement uses TRBV28 and TRBJ2-1; 11 nucleotides align to TRBD1. The V gene's germline CDR1 is MDHEN and CDR2 SYDVKM. The V gene end was trimmed by 6 bases and the J gene end by 6 bases; junction bases not matched to a gene: 7. There are 15 residues in the CDR3.

The chain links TRBV2 to TRBJ2-3; 10 nucleotides agree with TRBD2. This CDR3 has 16 residues. Germline V gene sequence: CDR1 SNHLY, CDR2 FYNNEI. Unmatched junction bases numbered 7, after V lost 6 bases and J lost 1 base. The CDR3 nucleotides read TGTGCCAGCAGCCGCAAGCGGGGGGGCCGCACAGATACGCAGTATTTT. Translation gives CASSRKRGGRTDTQYF. The variable domain in full, completed from reference TRBV2 and TRBJ2-3, reads EPEVTQTPSHQVTQMGQEVILRCVPISNHLYFYWYRQILGQKVEFLVSFYNNEISEKSEIFDDQFSVERPDGSNFTLKIRSTKLEDSAMYFCASSRKRGGRTDTQYFGPGTRLTVL.

This clone turned up a few times. The genes are TRBV5-1 and TRBJ2-1; 8 bases agree with TRBD1. This CDR3 is 15 amino acids long. Germline loops: CDR1 SGHRS, CDR2 YFSETQ. Unmatched junction bases numbered 5, after V lost 3 bases and J lost 3 bases. DNA for the CDR3: TGCGCCAGCAGCTCCGGACAGGGCTACTACAATGAGCAGTTCTTC. Amino acids: CASSSGQGYYNEQFF.

V usage is TRBV7-8 and J usage is TRBJ2-5; tentatively, D is TRBD2 (7 bases). V was pared by 5 bases and J by 0 bases, with 16 bases between. The germline V gene has CDR1 SGHVS and CDR2 FQNEAQ. CDR3 length: 16 residues. This chain's CDR3 is CASSPPGGLYQETQYF. CDR3 bases: TGTGCCAGCAGCCCCCCGGGGGGCCTGTACCAAGAGACCCAGTACTTC.